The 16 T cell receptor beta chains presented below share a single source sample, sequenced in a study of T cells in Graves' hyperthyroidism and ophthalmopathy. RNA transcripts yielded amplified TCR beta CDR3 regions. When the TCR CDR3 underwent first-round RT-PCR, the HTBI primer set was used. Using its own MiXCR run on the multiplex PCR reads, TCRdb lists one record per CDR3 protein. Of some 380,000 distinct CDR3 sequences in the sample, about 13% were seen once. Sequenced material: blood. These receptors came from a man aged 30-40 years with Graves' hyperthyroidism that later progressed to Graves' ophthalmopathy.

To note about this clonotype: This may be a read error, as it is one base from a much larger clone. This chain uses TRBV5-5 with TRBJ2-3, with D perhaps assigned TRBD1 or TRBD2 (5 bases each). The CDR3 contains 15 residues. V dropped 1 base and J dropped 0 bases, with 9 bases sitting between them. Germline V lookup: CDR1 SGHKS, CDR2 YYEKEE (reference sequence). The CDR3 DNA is TGTGCCAGCAGCTTGTCGGGACGGAGCACAGATACGCAGTATTTT. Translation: CASSLSGRSTDTQYF.

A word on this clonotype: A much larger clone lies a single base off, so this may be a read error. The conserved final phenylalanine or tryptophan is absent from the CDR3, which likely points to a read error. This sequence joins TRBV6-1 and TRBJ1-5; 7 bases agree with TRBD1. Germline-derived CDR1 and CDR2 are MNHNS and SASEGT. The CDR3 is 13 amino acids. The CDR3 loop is CASREDRDQPQHS. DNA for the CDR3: TGTGCCAGCAGGGAAGACAGGGACCAGCCCCAGCATTCT.

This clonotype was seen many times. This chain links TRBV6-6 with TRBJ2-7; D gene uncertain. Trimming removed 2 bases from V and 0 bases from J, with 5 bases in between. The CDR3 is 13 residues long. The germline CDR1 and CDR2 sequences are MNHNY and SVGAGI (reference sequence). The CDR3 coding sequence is TGTGCCAGCAGTTACCAGTACTCCTACGAGCAGTACTTC. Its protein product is CASSYQYSYEQYF.

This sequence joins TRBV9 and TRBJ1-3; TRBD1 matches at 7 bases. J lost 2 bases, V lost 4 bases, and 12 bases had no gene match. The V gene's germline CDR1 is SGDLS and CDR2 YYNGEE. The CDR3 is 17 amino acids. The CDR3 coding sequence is TGTGCCAGCAGCACCAACCGACAGGGCGCTACTGGAAACACCATATATTTT. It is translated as CASSTNRQGATGNTIYF.

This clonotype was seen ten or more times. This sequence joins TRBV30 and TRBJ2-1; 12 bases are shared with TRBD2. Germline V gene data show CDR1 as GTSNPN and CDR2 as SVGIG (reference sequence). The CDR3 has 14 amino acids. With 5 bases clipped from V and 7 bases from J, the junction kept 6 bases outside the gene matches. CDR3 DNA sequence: TGTGCCTGGGCAGGACTAGCGGGGCGGAATGAGCAGTTCTTC. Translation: CAWAGLAGRNEQFF.

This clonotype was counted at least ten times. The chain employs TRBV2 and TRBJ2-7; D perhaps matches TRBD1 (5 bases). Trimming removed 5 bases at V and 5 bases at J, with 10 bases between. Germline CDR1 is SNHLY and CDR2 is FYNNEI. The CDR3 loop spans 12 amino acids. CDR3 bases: TGTGCCAGCAGTTACCAGGGCAACGAGCAGTACTTC. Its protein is CASSYQGNEQYF.

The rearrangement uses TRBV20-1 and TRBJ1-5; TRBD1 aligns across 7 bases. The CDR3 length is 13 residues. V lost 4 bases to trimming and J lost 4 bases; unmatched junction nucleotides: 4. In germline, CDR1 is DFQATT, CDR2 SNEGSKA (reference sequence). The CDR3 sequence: CSAKGTANQPQHF. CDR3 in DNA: TGCAGTGCTAAAGGGACAGCTAATCAGCCCCAGCATTTT.

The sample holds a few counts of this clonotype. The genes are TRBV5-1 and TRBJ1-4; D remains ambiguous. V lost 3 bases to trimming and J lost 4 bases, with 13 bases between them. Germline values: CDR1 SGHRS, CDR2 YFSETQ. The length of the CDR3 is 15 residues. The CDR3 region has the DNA TGCGCCAGCAGCTCGTACGGGCTGCTTAATGAAAAACTGTTTTTT. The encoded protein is CASSSYGLLNEKLFF.

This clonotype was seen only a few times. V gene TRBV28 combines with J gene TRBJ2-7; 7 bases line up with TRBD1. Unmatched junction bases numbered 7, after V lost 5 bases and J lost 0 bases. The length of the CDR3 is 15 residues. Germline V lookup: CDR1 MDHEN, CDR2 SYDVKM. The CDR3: CASSRRDRYSYEQYF. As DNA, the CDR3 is TGTGCCAGCAGTCGCCGGGACAGATACTCCTACGAGCAGTACTTC.

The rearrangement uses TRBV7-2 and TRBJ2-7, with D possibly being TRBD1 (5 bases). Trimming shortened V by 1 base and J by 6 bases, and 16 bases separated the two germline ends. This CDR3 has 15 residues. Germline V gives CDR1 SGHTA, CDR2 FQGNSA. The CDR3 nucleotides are TGTGCCAGCAGCTTAGAGACGCAGGGAAGAGGCGAGCAGTACTTC. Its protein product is CASSLETQGRGEQYF.

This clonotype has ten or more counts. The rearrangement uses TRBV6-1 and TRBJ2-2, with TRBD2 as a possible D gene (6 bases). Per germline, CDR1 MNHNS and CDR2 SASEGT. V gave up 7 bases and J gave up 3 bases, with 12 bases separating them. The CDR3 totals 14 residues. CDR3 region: CASTIGGYTGELFF. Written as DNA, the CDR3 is TGTGCCAGCACGATCGGGGGTTACACCGGGGAGCTGTTTTTT.

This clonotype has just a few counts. The CDR3 coding sequence is TGTGCCAGTAGTCGCCAGGGGAGGGATGAAAAACTGTTTTTT. This codes for CASSRQGRDEKLFF. This rearrangement joins TRBV19 to TRBJ1-4; D possibly corresponds to TRBD1 (6 bases). CDR1 is LNHDA and CDR2 is SQIVND in the germline V gene (reference sequence). Trimming pared 5 bases from V and 6 bases from J, leaving 13 bases between. The CDR3 runs to 14 residues.

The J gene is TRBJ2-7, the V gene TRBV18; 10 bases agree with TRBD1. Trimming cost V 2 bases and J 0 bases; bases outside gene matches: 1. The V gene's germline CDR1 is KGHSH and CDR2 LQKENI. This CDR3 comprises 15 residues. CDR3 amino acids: CASSPGTGDSYEQYF. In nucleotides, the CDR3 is TGTGCCAGCTCACCAGGGACAGGGGACTCCTACGAGCAGTACTTC.

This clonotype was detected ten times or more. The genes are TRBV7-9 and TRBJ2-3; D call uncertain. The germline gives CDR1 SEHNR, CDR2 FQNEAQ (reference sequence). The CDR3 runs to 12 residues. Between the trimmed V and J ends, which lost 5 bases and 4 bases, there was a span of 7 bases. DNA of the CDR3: TGTGCCAGCAGCCTTCCTCCAGATACGCAGTATTTT. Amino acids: CASSLPPDTQYF.

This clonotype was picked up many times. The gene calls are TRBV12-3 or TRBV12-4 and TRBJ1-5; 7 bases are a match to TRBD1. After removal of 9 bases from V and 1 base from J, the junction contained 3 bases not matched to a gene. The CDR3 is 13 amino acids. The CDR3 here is CASGGQSNQPQHF. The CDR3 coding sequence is TGTGCCAGTGGGGGACAGAGCAATCAGCCCCAGCATTTT.

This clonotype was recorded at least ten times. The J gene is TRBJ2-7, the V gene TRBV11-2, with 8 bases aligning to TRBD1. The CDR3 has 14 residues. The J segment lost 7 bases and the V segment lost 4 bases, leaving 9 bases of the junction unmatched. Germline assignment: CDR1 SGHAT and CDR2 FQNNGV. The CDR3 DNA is TGTGCCAGCAGCTCGGGACAGGTACCTACGGAGCAGTACTTC. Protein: CASSSGQVPTEQYF. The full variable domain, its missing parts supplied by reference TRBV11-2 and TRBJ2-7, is EAGVAQSPRYKIIEKRQSVAFWCNPISGHATLYWYQQILGQGPKLLIQFQNNGVVDDSQLPKDRFSAERLKGVDSTLKIQPAKLEDSAVYLCASSSGQVPTEQYFGPGTRLTVT.